The 13 T cell receptor beta chains reported below all come from one sample, sequenced in a study of cytomegalovirus exposure and HLA in healthy donors. 60 Vbeta and 13 Jbeta primers were used in PCR. Only in-frame clones appear in the TCRdb table, and some are missing; sequencing was by immunoSEQ multiplex PCR. The table lists nearly 200,000 clones, 70% to 85% of them singletons, with 0.075% to 0.1% in the top ten. The sample comprised PBMCs. The receptor source for this set is a boy aged 2 to 10 in good health and CMV-seronegative.

V and J are TRBV2 and TRBJ1-2, with TRBD1 matching over 8 bases. The CDR3 is made up of 15 amino acids. CDR1 and CDR2 (germline): SNHLY, FYNNEI. V was clipped by 0 bases and J by 4 bases; unmatched bases: 4. This chain's CDR3 is CASSEAQQGGYGYTF. CDR3 DNA sequence: TGTGCCAGCAGTGAAGCGCAACAGGGGGGCTATGGCTACACCTTC.

The chain is built from TRBV7-2 and TRBJ2-1; D ambiguous. Trimming removed 1 base from V and 9 bases from J, with 10 bases in between. Looked up from germline, CDR1 is SGHTA and CDR2 is FQGNSA. CDR3 size: 13 residues. Here the CDR3 DNA reads TGTGCCAGCAGCTTAGTCCCGGCTAGTGAGCAGTTCTTC. Translating gives CASSLVPASEQFF.

The rearrangement links TRBV7-6 to TRBJ1-3; 7 positions match TRBD1. The CDR3 runs to 14 residues. Germline V gene lookup returns CDR1 SGHVS and CDR2 FNYEAQ. Trimming at V came to 5 bases and at J to 5 bases, leaving 6 bases not matched to a gene. The chain's CDR3 is CASSAGTERNTIYF. CDR3 DNA sequence: TGTGCCAGCAGCGCCGGGACAGAAAGAAACACCATATATTTT.

This clone has just a few counts. The chain links TRBV5-1 to TRBJ2-2; maybe TRBD1 (6 bases). The germline V gene encodes CDR1 SGHRS and CDR2 YFSETQ. This CDR3 spans 16 amino acids. The V end lost 1 base, the J end lost 4 bases, and 14 bases lay between the germline ends. The CDR3 coding sequence is TGCGCCAGCAGCTTGAGGTACGGACAGCTCACCGGGGAGCTGTTTTTT. Encoded protein: CASSLRYGQLTGELFF.

The V call is TRBV5-6, the J call TRBJ2-5, with 8 bases identical to TRBD2. In germline, CDR1 is SGHDT, CDR2 YYEEEE. Trimming removed 4 bases from V and 5 bases from J; junction bases left unmatched: 13. This CDR3 contains 16 residues. CDR3 loop: CASSLRTSLFEETQYF. DNA of the CDR3: TGTGCCAGCAGCCTTCGGACTAGCCTATTTGAGGAGACCCAGTACTTC.

The chain recombines TRBV7-8 with TRBJ2-5, with TRBD2 identical over 10 bases. V lost 2 bases and J lost 5; bases outside the gene matches: 2. Germline loops: CDR1 SGHVS, CDR2 FQNEAQ. CDR3 size: 14 residues. The CDR3 loop is CASSLLTSGETQYF. CDR3 DNA sequence: TGTGCCAGCAGCTTACTGACTAGCGGGGAGACCCAGTACTTC.

The chain joins TRBV15 to TRBJ2-1; 8 bases map to TRBD1. V trimming: 0 bases; J trimming: 10 bases; junction bases outside the gene matches: 11. Germline CDR1 and CDR2: LNHNV and YYDKDF (reference sequence). The CDR3 length is 16 residues. CDR3 protein: CATSRDEGTGSIEQFF. CDR3 DNA sequence: TGTGCCACCAGCAGAGATGAAGGGACAGGATCTATAGAGCAGTTCTTC.

In this sample, this clone turned up a few times. The V gene is TRBV18, the J gene TRBJ2-7, with TRBD2 as a possible D gene (6 bases). The CDR3 extends over 14 amino acids. Trimming cost V 1 base and J 4 bases, with 11 bases left between them. Germline CDR1 reads KGHSH; CDR2 reads LQKENI. The CDR3 DNA follows: TGTGCCAGCTCACCACAAACGGGAGATTACGAGCAGTACTTC. Protein product: CASSPQTGDYEQYF.

The J gene is TRBJ2-2, the V gene TRBV7-2, with D possibly being TRBD1 (5 bases). This CDR3 is built from 14 residues. Trimming left V 1 base short and J 6 bases short, with 9 bases between. Germline CDR1 reads SGHTA; CDR2 reads FQGNSA. The CDR3 nucleotides read TGTGCCAGCAGCTTAGTACAGGTCGCCGGGGAGCTGTTTTTT. Protein sequence: CASSLVQVAGELFF.

This clone was detected once. V usage is TRBV27 and J usage is TRBJ1-5; no clear D. CDR3 length: 14 amino acids. The V gene's germline CDR1 is MNHEY and CDR2 SMNVEV (reference sequence). The ends were cut back, 5 bases at V and 0 bases at J, with 8 bases in the middle. The CDR3 nucleotides read TGTGCCAGCAGTGGAGAATTTAGCAATCAGCCCCAGCATTTT. Translation gives CASSGEFSNQPQHF.

In the case of this clone: One junction end disagrees with the germline gene, perhaps due to a read error. This chain links TRBV7-7 with TRBJ2-2; D may be TRBD1 (5 bases). CDR3 length: 15 amino acids. Germline CDR1 and CDR2: SSHAT and FNYEAQ (reference sequence). The CDR3 DNA reads TGTGCTAGCAGCCCACGACAGAGGAACACCGGGGAGCTGTTTTTT. It translates to CASSPRQRNTGELFF.

With respect to this clone: The junction differs from germline at one of its ends, possibly a read error. The rearrangement links TRBV5-4 to TRBJ1-2, with 7 bases aligning to TRBD1. The germline CDR1 and CDR2 sequences are SGHNT and YYREEE (reference sequence). The CDR3 contains 15 residues. The CDR3 loop reads CAGSLAGTAYYGYTF. DNA for the CDR3: TGTGCCGGCAGCTTAGCCGGGACAGCGTACTATGGCTACACCTTC.

V and J are TRBV29-1 and TRBJ2-2; a weak D match, TRBD1 (5 bases). Deletions cut 3 bases from V and 4 bases from J, with 9 bases between. The CDR3 is 13 residues long. The germline V gene has CDR1 SQVTM and CDR2 ANQGSEA. The CDR3 loop is CSVDRQSTGELFF. CDR3 nucleotides: TGCAGCGTTGACAGACAGTCCACCGGGGAGCTGTTTTTT.